The following is a TCR beta chain sequence with its context. Antigen unknown. This entry belongs to a study of T cell responses to AZD1222 COVID-19 vaccine. Profiled with immunoSEQ multiplex PCR; TCRdb holds only in-frame clones, not every one. The data contain about 120,000 clones, around 89% of them seen just once; the ten biggest clones take up around 3.1%. Trimming removed 8 bases from V and 8 bases from J, with 16 bases in between. Germline V gene sequence: CDR1 SGHTA, CDR2 FQGNSA. The CDR3 is 14 residues long. Study-level findings and limits: AZD1222 recipients seropositive at baseline numbered only 5 to 7. No repertoire was sampled before or during the peak T cell response, only after it. CD4 TCRs associated with vaccination spanned spike, dominating at 160-218 and 743-854.

The chain carries TRBV7-2 and TRBJ1-6, with D tentatively TRBD1 (6 bases). This TCR derives from an adult in good health. This specimen was peripheral blood, taken on day 0 of AZD1222 vaccination. The CDR3 DNA follows: TGTGCCAGCGGAATATGGGGGGCCGATTCACCCCTCCACTTT. The encoded protein is CASGIWGADSPLHF.